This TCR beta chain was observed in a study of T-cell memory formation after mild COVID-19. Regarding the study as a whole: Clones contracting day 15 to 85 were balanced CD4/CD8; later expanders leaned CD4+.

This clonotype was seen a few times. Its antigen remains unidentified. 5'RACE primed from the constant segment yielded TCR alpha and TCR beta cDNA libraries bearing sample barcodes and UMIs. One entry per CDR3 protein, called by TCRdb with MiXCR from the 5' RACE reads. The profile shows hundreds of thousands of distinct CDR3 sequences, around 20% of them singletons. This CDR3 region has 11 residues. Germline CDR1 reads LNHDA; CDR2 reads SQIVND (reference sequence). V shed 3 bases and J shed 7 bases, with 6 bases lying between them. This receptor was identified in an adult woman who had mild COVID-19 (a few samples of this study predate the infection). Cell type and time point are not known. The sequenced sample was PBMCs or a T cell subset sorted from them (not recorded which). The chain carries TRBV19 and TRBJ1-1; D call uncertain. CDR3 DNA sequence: TGTGCCAGTAGTATTTCGAGTGAAGCTTTCTTT. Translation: CASSISSEAFF.